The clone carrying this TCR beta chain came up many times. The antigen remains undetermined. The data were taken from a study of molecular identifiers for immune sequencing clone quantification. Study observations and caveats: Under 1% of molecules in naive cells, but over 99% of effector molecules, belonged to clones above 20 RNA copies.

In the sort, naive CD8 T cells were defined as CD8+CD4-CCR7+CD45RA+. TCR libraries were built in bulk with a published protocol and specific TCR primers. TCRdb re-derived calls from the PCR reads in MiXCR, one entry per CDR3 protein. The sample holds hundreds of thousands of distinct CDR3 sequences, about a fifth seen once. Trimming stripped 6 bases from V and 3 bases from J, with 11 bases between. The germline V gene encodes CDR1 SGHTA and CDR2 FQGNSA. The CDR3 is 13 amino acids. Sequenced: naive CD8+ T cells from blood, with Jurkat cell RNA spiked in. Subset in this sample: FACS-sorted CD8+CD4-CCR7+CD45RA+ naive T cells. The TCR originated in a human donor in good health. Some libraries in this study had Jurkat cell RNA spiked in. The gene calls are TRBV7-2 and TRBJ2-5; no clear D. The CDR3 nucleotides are TGTGCCAGCAGTTCCTGGCATGAAGAGACCCAGTACTTC. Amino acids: CASSSWHEETQYF. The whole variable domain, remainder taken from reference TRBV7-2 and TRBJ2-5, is GAGVSQSPSNKVTEKGKDVELRCDPISGHTALYWYRQSLGQGLEFLIYFQGNSAPDKSGLPSDRFSAERTGGSVSTLTIQRTQQEDSAVYLCASSSWHEETQYFGPGTRLLVL.